The next 9 T cell receptor beta chains were all read from a single sample in a study of cytomegalovirus exposure and HLA in healthy donors. Libraries were prepared by immunoSEQ multiplex PCR; TCRdb keeps only in-frame clonotypes and omits some of them. The profile shows 100,000 to 150,000 clones, around nine tenths of them singletons. The source material was PBMCs. These TCRs come from a man aged 30 to 45 in good health and CMV-seronegative.

The sample holds a few counts of this clone. This chain connects TRBV6-5 to TRBJ1-2; 7 bases match TRBD1. The CDR3 runs 13 residues. V dropped 8 bases and J dropped 1; count of bases not matched to a gene: 4. CDR1 MNHEY and CDR2 SVGAGI come from the germline V gene. The CDR3 spells CASRDSYNYGYTF. The CDR3 DNA reads TGTGCCAGCCGGGACAGCTATAACTATGGCTACACCTTC.

The chain is built from TRBV19 and TRBJ2-2, with TRBD1 identical over 8 bases. Unmatched junction bases numbered 12, after V lost 4 bases and J lost 8 bases. CDR3 length equals 16 residues. Germline V gene lookup returns CDR1 LNHDA and CDR2 SQIVND (reference sequence). CDR3 amino acids: CASSKVTGASGGELFF. In nucleotides, the CDR3 is TGTGCCAGTAGTAAGGTGACAGGGGCCTCAGGTGGGGAGCTGTTTTTT.

The CDR3 region has the DNA TGTGCCAGCAGCTTGGACAGGGAAGGAAACACCATATATTTT. It translates to CASSLDREGNTIYF. The chain is built from TRBV7-9 and TRBJ1-3; 8 bases map to TRBD1. Germline loops: CDR1 SEHNR, CDR2 FQNEAQ (reference sequence). This CDR3 spans 14 amino acids. V dropped 3 bases and J dropped 4; count of bases not matched to a gene: 2.

This chain connects TRBV6-1 to TRBJ1-2; D remains ambiguous. Trimming took off 3 bases at V and 8 bases at J, with 16 bases between the two ends. The CDR3 runs to 14 residues. The germline CDR1 and CDR2 sequences are MNHNS and SASEGT. The CDR3 coding sequence is TGTGCCAGCAGTGAGGTATCCGGGGAAAGGGGCTACACCTTC. Translation: CASSEVSGERGYTF.

This rearrangement joins TRBV14 to TRBJ2-7; D is possibly TRBD2 (6 bases). The germline V gene encodes CDR1 SGHDN and CDR2 FVKESK. This CDR3 has 17 residues. Trimming removed 1 base at V and 4 bases at J, with 20 bases between. This CDR3 reads CASSQGTFGGIAYEQYF. The CDR3 DNA is TGTGCCAGCAGCCAAGGTACTTTCGGGGGTATCGCGTACGAGCAGTACTTC.

The chain is built from TRBV29-1 and TRBJ1-1, with 7 bases fitting TRBD1. The CDR3 spans 15 residues. With 1 base clipped from V and 4 bases from J, the junction kept 9 bases outside the gene matches. Germline V gene sequence: CDR1 SQVTM, CDR2 ANQGSEA. The CDR3 loop is CSVEVRRQGPTEAFF. CDR3 bases: TGCAGCGTTGAAGTTAGGAGACAGGGTCCCACTGAAGCTTTCTTT.

V and J are TRBV7-9 and TRBJ2-7, with 9 bases identical to TRBD2. The CDR3 sequence is 14 residues long. Germline CDR1 SEHNR, CDR2 FQNEAQ (reference sequence). J gave up 4 bases and V 2 bases, and 3 bases lay outside the gene matches. The CDR3 nucleotides read TGTGCCAGCAGCTTATTTGCGGGAGGGTACGAGCAGTACTTC. Encoded protein: CASSLFAGGYEQYF.

This clone appeared a few times. This chain connects TRBV6-5 to TRBJ2-7; 8 bases agree with TRBD1. The CDR3 covers 13 residues. The germline gives CDR1 MNHEY, CDR2 SVGAGI. With V trimmed by 7 bases and J by 6 bases, 8 bases remained unmatched. CDR3 region: CASTKDRASEQYF. CDR3 in DNA: TGTGCCAGCACAAAGGACAGGGCGAGCGAGCAGTACTTC.

The V call is TRBV6-5, the J call TRBJ2-7; 7 nucleotides align to TRBD2. CDR1 and CDR2 (germline): MNHEY, SVGAGI. The V and J ends lost 0 bases and 3 bases, in that order; junction bases with no gene match: 2. The CDR3 is 14 amino acids. DNA for the CDR3: TGTGCCAGCAGTTACTCGAGCGGGAACTACGAGCAGTACTTC. Translated, it gives CASSYSSGNYEQYF.